This TCR beta chain comes out of a study of regulatory T cells in long-lasting Graves disease. This clonotype was detected ten times or more. Arm-PCR with iRepertoire HTBI primers amplified the CDR3 regions for these TCR beta libraries. One entry per CDR3 protein, called by TCRdb with MiXCR from the multiplex PCR reads. Of about 220,000 distinct CDR3 sequences detected, about 19% appear once; the ten largest clones hold 12%. Time point specified: newly diagnosed GD, antithyroid drugs for less than 3 months. RNA from PBMCs was the source of the TCR library. V lost 3 bases and J 1 base, leaving 6 bases between the germline ends. The CDR3 runs to 13 residues. Germline V gene lookup returns CDR1 SGHNT and CDR2 YENEEA. This sample was shared with a second study, whose subject was T cells in Graves' hyperthyroidism and ophthalmopathy.

The sequencing here drew on peripheral blood mononuclear cells (PBMCs), taken at new diagnosis, from a patient treated with antithyroid drugs. This sequence joins TRBV11-3 and TRBJ1-1; no clear D. The TCR sequence derives from a woman aged 25-40 years with Graves disease. Here the CDR3 reads CASSFASNTEAFF. The CDR3 DNA follows: TGTGCCAGCAGCTTTGCCTCGAACACTGAAGCTTTCTTT.